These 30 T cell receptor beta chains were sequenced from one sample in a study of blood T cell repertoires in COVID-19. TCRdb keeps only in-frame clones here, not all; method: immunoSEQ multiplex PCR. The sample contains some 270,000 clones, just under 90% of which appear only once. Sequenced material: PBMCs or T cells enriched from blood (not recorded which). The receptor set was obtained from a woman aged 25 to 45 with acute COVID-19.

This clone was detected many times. The CDR3: CASSVVLAGLDTQYF. CDR3 coding DNA: TGTGCCAGCAGCGTAGTACTAGCGGGATTGGATACGCAGTATTTT. The rearrangement uses TRBV9 and TRBJ2-3; 10 nucleotides line up with TRBD2. Germline CDR1 reads SGDLS; CDR2 reads YYNGEE. The CDR3 length is 15 residues. V lost 0 bases and J lost 6; bases outside the gene matches: 4.

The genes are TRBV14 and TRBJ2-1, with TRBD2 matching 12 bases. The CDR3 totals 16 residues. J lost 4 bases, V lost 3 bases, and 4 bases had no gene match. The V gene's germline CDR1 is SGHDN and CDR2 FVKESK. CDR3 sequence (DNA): TGTGCCAGCAGCCATGGACTAGCGGGACGATACAATGAGCAGTTCTTC. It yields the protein CASSHGLAGRYNEQFF. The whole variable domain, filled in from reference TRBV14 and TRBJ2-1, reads EAGVTQFPSHSVIEKGQTVTLRCDPISGHDNLYWYRRVMGKEIKFLLHFVKESKQDESGMPNNRFLAERTGGTYSTLKVQPAELEDSGVYFCASSHGLAGRYNEQFFGPGTRLTVL.

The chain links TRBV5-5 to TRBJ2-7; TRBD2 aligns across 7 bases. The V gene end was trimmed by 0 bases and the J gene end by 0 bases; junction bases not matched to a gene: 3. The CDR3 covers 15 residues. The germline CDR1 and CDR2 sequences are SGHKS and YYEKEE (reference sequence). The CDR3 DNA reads TGTGCCAGCAGCTTGGCCAGCGGGACCTCCTACGAGCAGTACTTC. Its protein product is CASSLASGTSYEQYF.

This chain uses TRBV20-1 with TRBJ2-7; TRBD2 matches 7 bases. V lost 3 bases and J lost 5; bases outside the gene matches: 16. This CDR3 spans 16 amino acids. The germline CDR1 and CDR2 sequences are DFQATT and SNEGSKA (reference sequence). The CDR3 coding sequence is TGCAGTGCTAGTCCCGTAGTTGGCGGGAGTCTCGACGAGCAGTACTTC. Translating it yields CSASPVVGGSLDEQYF.

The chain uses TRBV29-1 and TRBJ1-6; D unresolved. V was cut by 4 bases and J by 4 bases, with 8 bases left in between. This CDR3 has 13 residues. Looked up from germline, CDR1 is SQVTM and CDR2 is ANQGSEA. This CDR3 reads CSVGTDYNSPLHF. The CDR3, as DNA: TGCAGCGTTGGGACTGATTATAATTCACCCCTCCACTTT.

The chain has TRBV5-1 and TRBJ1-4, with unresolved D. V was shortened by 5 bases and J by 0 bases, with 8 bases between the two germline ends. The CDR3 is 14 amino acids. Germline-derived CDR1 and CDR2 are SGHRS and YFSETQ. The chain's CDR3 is CASSQATTNEKLFF. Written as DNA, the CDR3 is TGCGCCAGCAGTCAGGCTACAACTAATGAAAAACTGTTTTTT.

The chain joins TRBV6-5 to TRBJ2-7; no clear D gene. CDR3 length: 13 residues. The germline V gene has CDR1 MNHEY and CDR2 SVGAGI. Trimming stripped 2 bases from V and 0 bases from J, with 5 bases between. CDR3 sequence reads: CASSYTSSYEQYF. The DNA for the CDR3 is TGTGCCAGCAGTTACACGAGCTCCTACGAGCAGTACTTC.

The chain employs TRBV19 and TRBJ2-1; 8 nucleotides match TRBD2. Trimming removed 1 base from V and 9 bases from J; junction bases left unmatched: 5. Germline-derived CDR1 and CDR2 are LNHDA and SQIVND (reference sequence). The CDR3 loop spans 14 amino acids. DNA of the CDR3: TGTGCCAGTAGTATAGCGGGAGGGCTCGTTGAGCAGTTCTTC. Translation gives CASSIAGGLVEQFF.

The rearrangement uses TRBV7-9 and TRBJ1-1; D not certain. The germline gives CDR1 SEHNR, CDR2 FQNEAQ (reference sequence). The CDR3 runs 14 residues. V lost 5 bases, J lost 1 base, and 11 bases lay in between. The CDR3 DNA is TGTGCCAGCAGCGGCGGGTTCGAGAACACTGAAGCTTTCTTT. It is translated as CASSGGFENTEAFF.

The CDR3 reads CASSLQGNDQPQHF. In DNA form, the CDR3 reads TGTGCCAGCAGCTTACAGGGGAATGATCAGCCCCAGCATTTT. The chain is built from TRBV7-2 and TRBJ1-5, with D possibly being TRBD1 (6 bases). This CDR3 contains 14 residues. Germline CDR1 SGHTA, CDR2 FQGNSA. V was shortened by 2 bases and J by 5 bases, with 10 bases between the two germline ends.

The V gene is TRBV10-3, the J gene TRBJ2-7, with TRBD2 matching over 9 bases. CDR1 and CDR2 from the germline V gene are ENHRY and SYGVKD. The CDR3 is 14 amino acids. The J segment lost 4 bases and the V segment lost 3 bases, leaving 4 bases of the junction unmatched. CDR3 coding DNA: TGTGCCATCAGTGACGGCGGGAGGGTTTACGAGCAGTACTTC. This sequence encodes CAISDGGRVYEQYF.

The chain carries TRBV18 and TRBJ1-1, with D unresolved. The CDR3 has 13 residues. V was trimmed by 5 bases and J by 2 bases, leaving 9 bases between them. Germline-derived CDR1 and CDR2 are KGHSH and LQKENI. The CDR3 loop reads CASSKRDNTEAFF. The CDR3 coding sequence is TGTGCCAGCTCAAAACGGGATAACACTGAAGCTTTCTTT.

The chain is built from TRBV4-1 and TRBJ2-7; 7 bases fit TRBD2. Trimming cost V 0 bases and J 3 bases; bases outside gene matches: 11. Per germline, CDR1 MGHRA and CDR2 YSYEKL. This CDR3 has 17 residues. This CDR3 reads CASSQDSSAGVGYEQYF. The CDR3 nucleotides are TGCGCCAGCAGCCAAGACTCCTCGGCGGGAGTCGGCTACGAGCAGTACTTC.

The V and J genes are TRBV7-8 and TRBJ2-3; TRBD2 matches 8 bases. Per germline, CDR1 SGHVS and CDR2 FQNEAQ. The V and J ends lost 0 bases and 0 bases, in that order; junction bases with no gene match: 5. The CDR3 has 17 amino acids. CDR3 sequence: CASSLADTSGSTDTQYF. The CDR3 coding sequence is TGTGCCAGCAGCTTAGCGGATACTAGCGGTAGCACAGATACGCAGTATTTT.

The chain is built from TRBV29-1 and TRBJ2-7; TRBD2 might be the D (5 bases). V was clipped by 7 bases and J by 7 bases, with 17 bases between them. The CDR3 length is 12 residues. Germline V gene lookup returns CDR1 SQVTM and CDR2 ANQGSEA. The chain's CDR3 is CSAEGTGSEQYF. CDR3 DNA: TGCAGCGCTGAGGGAACGGGGAGTGAGCAGTACTTC.

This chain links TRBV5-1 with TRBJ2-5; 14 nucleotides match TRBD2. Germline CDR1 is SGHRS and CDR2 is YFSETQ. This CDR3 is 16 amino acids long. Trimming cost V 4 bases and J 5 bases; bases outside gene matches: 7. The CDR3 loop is CASSGGTSGSGETQYF. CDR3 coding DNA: TGCGCCAGCAGCGGCGGGACTAGCGGGAGCGGGGAGACCCAGTACTTC.

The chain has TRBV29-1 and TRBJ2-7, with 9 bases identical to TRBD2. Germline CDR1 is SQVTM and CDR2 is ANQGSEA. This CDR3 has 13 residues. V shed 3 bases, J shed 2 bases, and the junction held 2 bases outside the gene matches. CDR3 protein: CSVEREGPYEQYF. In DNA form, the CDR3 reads TGCAGCGTTGAGCGGGAGGGCCCCTACGAGCAGTACTTC.

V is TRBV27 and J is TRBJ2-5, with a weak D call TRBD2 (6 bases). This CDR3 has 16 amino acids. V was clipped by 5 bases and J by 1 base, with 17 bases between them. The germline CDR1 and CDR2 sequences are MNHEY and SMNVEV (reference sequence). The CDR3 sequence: CASSPLGLLFQETQYF. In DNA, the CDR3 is TGTGCCAGCAGTCCCCTGGGACTGCTTTTCCAAGAGACCCAGTACTTC.

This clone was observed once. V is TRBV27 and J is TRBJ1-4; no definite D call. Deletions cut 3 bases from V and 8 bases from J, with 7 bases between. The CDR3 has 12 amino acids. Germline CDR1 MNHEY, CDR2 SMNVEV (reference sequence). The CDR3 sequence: CASSLSGEKLFF. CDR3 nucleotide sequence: TGTGCCAGCAGTTTGAGCGGGGAAAAACTGTTTTTT.

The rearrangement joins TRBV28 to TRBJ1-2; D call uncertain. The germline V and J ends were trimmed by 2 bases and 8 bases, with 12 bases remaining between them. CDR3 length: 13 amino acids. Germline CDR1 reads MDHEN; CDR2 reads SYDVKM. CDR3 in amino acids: CASSLMSGLGYTF. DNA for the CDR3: TGTGCCAGCAGTTTAATGTCGGGGTTAGGCTACACCTTC.

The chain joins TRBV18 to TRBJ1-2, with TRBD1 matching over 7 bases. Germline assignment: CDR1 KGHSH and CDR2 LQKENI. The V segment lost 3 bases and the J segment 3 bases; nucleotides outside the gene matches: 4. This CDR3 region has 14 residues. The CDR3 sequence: CASSPPDRDYGYTF. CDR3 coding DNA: TGTGCCAGCTCACCTCCCGACAGGGACTATGGCTACACCTTC.

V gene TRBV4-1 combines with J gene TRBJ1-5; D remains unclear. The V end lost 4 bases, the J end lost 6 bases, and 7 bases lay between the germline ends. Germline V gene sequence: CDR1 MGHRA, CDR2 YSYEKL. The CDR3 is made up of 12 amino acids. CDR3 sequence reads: CASSPGGQPQHF. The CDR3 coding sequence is TGCGCCAGCAGCCCGGGTGGTCAGCCCCAGCATTTT.

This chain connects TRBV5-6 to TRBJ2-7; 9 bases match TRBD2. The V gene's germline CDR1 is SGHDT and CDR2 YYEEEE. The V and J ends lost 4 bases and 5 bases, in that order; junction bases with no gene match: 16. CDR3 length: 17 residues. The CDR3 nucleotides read TGTGCCAGCAGCCGGAGGGTTAGCGGGAGTTTTGGCGACGAGCAGTACTTC. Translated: CASSRRVSGSFGDEQYF.

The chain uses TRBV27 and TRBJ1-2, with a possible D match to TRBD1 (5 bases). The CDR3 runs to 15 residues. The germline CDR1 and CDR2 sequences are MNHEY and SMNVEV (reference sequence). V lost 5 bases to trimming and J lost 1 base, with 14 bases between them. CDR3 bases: TGTGCCAGCAGTACCACGACGGGGGTTAACTATGGCTACACCTTC. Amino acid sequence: CASSTTTGVNYGYTF.

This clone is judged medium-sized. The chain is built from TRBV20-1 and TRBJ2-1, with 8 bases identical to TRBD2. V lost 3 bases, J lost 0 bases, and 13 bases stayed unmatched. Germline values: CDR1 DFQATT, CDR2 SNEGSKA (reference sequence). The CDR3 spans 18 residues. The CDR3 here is CSASGIERELVSYNEQFF. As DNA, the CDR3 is TGCAGTGCTAGTGGAATCGAGCGGGAGCTCGTCTCCTACAATGAGCAGTTCTTC.

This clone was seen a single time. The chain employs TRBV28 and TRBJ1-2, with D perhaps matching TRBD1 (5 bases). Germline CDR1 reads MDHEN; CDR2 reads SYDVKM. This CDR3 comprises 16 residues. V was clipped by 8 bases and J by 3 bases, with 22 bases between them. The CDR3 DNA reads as TGTGCCAGCCTATCCCCGCCAGGGATGATGGACTATGGCTACACCTTC. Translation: CASLSPPGMMDYGYTF.

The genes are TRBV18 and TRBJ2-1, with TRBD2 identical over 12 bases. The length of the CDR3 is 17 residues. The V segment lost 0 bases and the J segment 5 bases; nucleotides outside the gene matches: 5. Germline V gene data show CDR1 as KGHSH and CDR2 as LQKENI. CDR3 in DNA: TGTGCCAGCTCACCACCGCTAGCGGGAGGGCCAAACAATGAGCAGTTCTTC. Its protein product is CASSPPLAGGPNNEQFF.

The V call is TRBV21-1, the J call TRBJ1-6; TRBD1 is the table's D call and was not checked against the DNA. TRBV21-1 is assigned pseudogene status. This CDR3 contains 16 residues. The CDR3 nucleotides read TGTGCCAGCATTCCTTACAGGGGATCCTATAATTCACCCCTCCACTTT. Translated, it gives CASIPYRGSYNSPLHF.

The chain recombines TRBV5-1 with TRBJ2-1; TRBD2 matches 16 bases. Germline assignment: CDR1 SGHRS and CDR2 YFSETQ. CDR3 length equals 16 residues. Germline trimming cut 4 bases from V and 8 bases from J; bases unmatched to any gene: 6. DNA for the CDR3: TGCGCCAGCAGCGGGGGACTAGCGGGAGGGGTGGATGAGCAGTTCTTC. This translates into CASSGGLAGGVDEQFF.

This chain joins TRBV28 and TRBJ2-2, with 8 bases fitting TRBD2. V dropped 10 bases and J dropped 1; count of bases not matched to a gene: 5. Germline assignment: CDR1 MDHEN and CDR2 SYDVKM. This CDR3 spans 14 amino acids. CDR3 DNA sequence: TGTGCCACTACAAGCGGGGGGAACACCGGGGAGCTGTTTTTT. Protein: CATTSGGNTGELFF. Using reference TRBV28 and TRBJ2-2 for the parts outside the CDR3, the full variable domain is DVKVTQSSRYLVKRTGEKVFLECVQDMDHENMFWYRQDPGLGLRLIYFSYDVKMKEKGDIPEGYSVSREKKERFSLILESASTNQTSMYLCATTSGGNTGELFFGEGSRLTVL.